This T cell receptor beta chain is drawn from a study of CD8+ T cells in alopecia areata. RNA extraction was followed by reverse transcription into cDNA, which acted as the sequencing template. Profiled with immunoSEQ multiplex PCR; TCRdb holds only in-frame clones, not every one. The sample carries about 140,000 clones, approximately 51% recorded once. Peripheral blood samples and lesional scalp punch biopsies were obtained from alopecia areata patients. A FACSAria was used to sort CD4+ and CD8+ T cells. These cells came from PBMCs. A single count supports this clone. Its cognate antigen is unknown. Points from the study as a whole: Elevated clonality characterized lesional scalp relative to normal scalp, particularly in alopecia totalis/universalis.

Germline assignment: CDR1 SEHNR and CDR2 FQNEAQ (reference sequence). Trimming removed 5 bases from V and 5 bases from J, with 11 bases in between. The CDR3 is made up of 13 amino acids. V and J are TRBV7-9 and TRBJ2-3; no reliable D call. This material consisted of CD4+ T cells sorted from blood, taken at week 0. This clonotype was obtained from a human donor with alopecia areata. CDR3 bases: TGTGCCAGCAGCCCACCCTCCGTAGATACGCAGTATTTT. Its translation: CASSPPSVDTQYF. The variable domain in full, completed from reference TRBV7-9 and TRBJ2-3, reads DTGVSQNPRHKITKRGQNVTFRCDPISEHNRLYWYRQTLGQGPEFLTYFQNEAQLEKSRLLSDRFSAERPKGSFSTLEIQRTEQGDSAMYLCASSPPSVDTQYFGPGTRLTVL.